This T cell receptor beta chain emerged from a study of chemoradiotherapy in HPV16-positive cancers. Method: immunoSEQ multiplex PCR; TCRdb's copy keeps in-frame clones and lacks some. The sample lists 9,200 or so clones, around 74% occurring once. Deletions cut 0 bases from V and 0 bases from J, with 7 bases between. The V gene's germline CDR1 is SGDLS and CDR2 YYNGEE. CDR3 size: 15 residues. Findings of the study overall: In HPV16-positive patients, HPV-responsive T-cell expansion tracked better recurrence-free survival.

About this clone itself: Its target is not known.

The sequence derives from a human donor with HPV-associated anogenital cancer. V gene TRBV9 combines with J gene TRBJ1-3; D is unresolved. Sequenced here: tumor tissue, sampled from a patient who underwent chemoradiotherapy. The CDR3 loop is CASSVVFHSGNTIYF. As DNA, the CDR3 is TGTGCCAGCAGCGTAGTATTCCACTCTGGAAACACCATATATTTT.